This T cell receptor (beta chain) was sequenced during a study of response to subunit inactivated influenza vaccine (dated by TCRdb to between 2018 and 2020). At the level of the whole study: Deep quantitative profiling of the T cell receptor repertoire was used in the study to follow responses to a trivalent subunit inactivated influenza vaccine.

What the work shows at the level of the full study, not this receptor alone: According to the authors, only a limited number of new T cells may be recruited by each seasonal influenza vaccination.

Libraries were built with RT-PCR. Sequencing instrument: Illumina HiSeq 2500. TCRdb passed the public sequencing reads through fastp at Q25 and MiXCR, retaining productive beta sequences. Here each entry gathers all rows of one CDR3 protein and keeps the most common genes and DNA. Within this sample are roughly 170,000 distinct CDR3 sequences, with around a tenth of them counted one time only. 11% of the sample is held by the ten biggest clonotypes. This clonotype was counted a few times. Its antigen is currently not known. Base-call qualities are not available, and no considerably larger clone is one nucleotide away. The sequencing here drew on non-naive T cells sorted from PBMCs, taken on the day of vaccination. Sample cell subset or site, as interpreted from the label and publication: memory T cell fraction. The TCR was taken from a man aged 50-60 years who received an inactivated influenza vaccine. Donor details come from another sample of the same person, matched by shared clones.

Read as DNA, the sequence is TGTGCCAGCAGTTTAGTCCTTTCGGTAGCGACGAACACCGGGGAGCTGTTTTTT. This is translated as CASSLVLSVATNTGELFF. The rearrangement joined TRBV28 to TRBJ2-2, with TRBD2 as a weak D call on 5 bases. CDR1 and CDR2 are drawn from the germline V gene: MDHEN, SYDVKM. The CDR3 goes from the cysteine to the phenylalanine over 18 residues. The kept DNA is CDR3 alone, 54 bases in frame from the first base. Cut back by 2 bases and 0 bases, the V and J ends lie 16 bases apart.